The 18 T cell receptor beta chains below were found in one sample sequenced in a study of stem cell transplantation in POMP-related autoinflammatory disease. General study results and limits: A trend toward lower repertoire diversity and greater clonality appeared in every analyzed T-cell subset of PRAID patients. Fewer unique TRB V-J gene pairings were identified in patients with PRAID.

Data came from immunoSEQ multiplex PCR; TCRdb stores just in-frame clones and leaves some out. The table has about 11,000 clones, around 90% seen once. These receptors have no identified antigens. The material sequenced was CD8+ T cells from PBMCs, taken before stem cell transplantation. The receptors stem from a human donor with POMP-related autoinflammation and immune dysregulation (PRAID).

The rearrangement links TRBV27 to TRBJ2-2, with 11 bases aligning to TRBD1. The CDR3 runs 17 residues. Germline V gene lookup returns CDR1 MNHEY and CDR2 SMNVEV (reference sequence). Trimming removed 6 bases from V and 4 bases from J; junction bases left unmatched: 10. CDR3 bases: TGTGCCAGCAGCACTACAACGGGACAGGGGGTCACCGGGGAGCTGTTTTTT. Protein: CASSTTTGQGVTGELFF.

The rearrangement uses TRBV27 and TRBJ2-7, with a tentative D call TRBD2 (6 bases). V shed 3 bases and J shed 7 bases, with 16 bases lying between them. This CDR3 has 14 residues. The germline gives CDR1 MNHEY, CDR2 SMNVEV (reference sequence). The chain's CDR3 is CASSLGGLAFEQYF. The CDR3 nucleotides read TGTGCCAGCAGTTTGGGAGGACTGGCCTTTGAGCAGTACTTC.

Here the CDR3 reads CASSTSGSYNEQFF. CDR3 in DNA: TGTGCCAGTAGTACTAGCGGGAGTTACAATGAGCAGTTCTTC. The J gene is TRBJ2-1, the V gene TRBV19; 10 bases map to TRBD2. Germline trimming cut 4 bases from V and 4 bases from J; bases unmatched to any gene: 1. CDR1 is LNHDA and CDR2 is SQIVND in the germline V gene (reference sequence). CDR3 length: 14 amino acids.

There are a few counts of this clone. The rearrangement uses TRBV19 and TRBJ2-7, with no clear D. In germline, CDR1 is LNHDA, CDR2 SQIVND (reference sequence). V lost 3 bases to trimming and J lost 0 bases, with 12 bases between them. The CDR3 is 15 residues long. CDR3 nucleotide sequence: TGTGCCAGTAGTATCGGCCTCGGAATCTCCTACGAGCAGTACTTC. This codes for CASSIGLGISYEQYF.

This clone has more than one count but fewer than ten. The V call is TRBV2, the J call TRBJ1-2; D gene uncertain. Per germline, CDR1 SNHLY and CDR2 FYNNEI. V lost 7 bases and J lost 6, with 12 bases in between. The CDR3 is 12 residues long. The CDR3 DNA follows: TGTGCCAGCACCATCGGAAAAGATGGCTACACCTTC. Amino acids: CASTIGKDGYTF. Together with reference TRBV2 and TRBJ1-2, the CDR3 gives the full variable domain: EPEVTQTPSHQVTQMGQEVILRCVPISNHLYFYWYRQILGQKVEFLVSFYNNEISEKSEIFDDQFSVERPDGSNFTLKIRSTKLEDSAMYFCASTIGKDGYTFGSGTRLTVV.

This clone was recorded once. J is TRBJ1-4 and V is TRBV7-8; D is perhaps TRBD1 (6 bases). The length of the CDR3 is 17 residues. Germline V gene data show CDR1 as SGHVS and CDR2 as FQNEAQ. Trimming took off 5 bases at V and 0 bases at J, with 16 bases between the two ends. CDR3 residues: CASSLKSRGPTNEKLFF. CDR3 sequence (DNA): TGTGCCAGCAGCCTAAAAAGCAGGGGTCCAACTAATGAAAAACTGTTTTTT. The variable domain in full, completed from reference TRBV7-8 and TRBJ1-4, reads GAGVSQSPRYKVAKRGQDVALRCDPISGHVSLFWYQQALGQGPEFLTYFQNEAQLDKSGLPSDRFFAERPEGSVSTLKIQRTQQEDSAVYLCASSLKSRGPTNEKLFFGSGTQLSVL.

On this clone: An end of the junction differs from the germline gene, which may be a read error. J is TRBJ2-5 and V is TRBV7-7, with 8 bases matching TRBD1. The germline V gene has CDR1 SSHAT and CDR2 FNYEAQ (reference sequence). The CDR3 is 14 amino acids. The CDR3 region has the DNA TGTGCTAGCAGCTTCGGACAGGGTCGGGAGACCCAGTACTTC. Translating it yields CASSFGQGRETQYF.

This chain links TRBV19 with TRBJ2-5; 7 bases map to TRBD1. Germline values: CDR1 LNHDA, CDR2 SQIVND (reference sequence). The CDR3 length is 16 residues. V was clipped by 1 base and J by 1 base; unmatched bases: 6. The CDR3 here is CASSIGTGVTQETQYF. The CDR3 bases are TGTGCCAGTAGTATAGGGACAGGAGTCACCCAAGAGACCCAGTACTTC.

The V gene is TRBV7-9, the J gene TRBJ1-3; D may be TRBD1 (5 bases). The V end lost 3 bases, the J end lost 3 bases, and 9 bases lay between the germline ends. Germline V gene sequence: CDR1 SEHNR, CDR2 FQNEAQ (reference sequence). The CDR3 totals 14 residues. The CDR3 DNA follows: TGTGCCAGCAGCTTCCCGGGGCTTGGAAACACCATATATTTT. Protein product: CASSFPGLGNTIYF.

This clone occurred once. The J gene is TRBJ1-5, the V gene TRBV7-9; D call uncertain. CDR1 SEHNR and CDR2 FQNEAQ come from the germline V gene (reference sequence). The CDR3 totals 14 residues. Trimming shortened V by 1 base and J by 0 bases, and 4 bases separated the two germline ends. The CDR3 DNA is TGTGCCAGCAGCTTAGAGTATAGCAATCAGCCCCAGCATTTT. Residues: CASSLEYSNQPQHF.

The V call is TRBV27, the J call TRBJ2-3; 9 nucleotides align to TRBD2. This CDR3 has 16 amino acids. From germline, CDR1 is MNHEY and CDR2 SMNVEV (reference sequence). V dropped 2 bases and J dropped 5; count of bases not matched to a gene: 8. CDR3 DNA: TGTGCCAGCAGTTTAGGAGGAGCGGGGGGCCAAGATACGCAGTATTTT. This gives the protein CASSLGGAGGQDTQYF.

The rearrangement links TRBV27 to TRBJ1-5; a weak D match, TRBD1 (5 bases). The V end lost 2 bases, the J end lost 5 bases, and 10 bases lay between the germline ends. This CDR3 contains 14 residues. Looked up from germline, CDR1 is MNHEY and CDR2 is SMNVEV (reference sequence). The CDR3: CASSLGAGYQPQHF. In DNA form, the CDR3 reads TGTGCCAGCAGTTTAGGGGCAGGGTATCAGCCCCAGCATTTT.

V and J are TRBV2 and TRBJ2-1; no definite D call. The length of the CDR3 is 10 residues. The ends were cut back, 6 bases at V and 5 bases at J, with 2 bases in the middle. Germline CDR1 SNHLY, CDR2 FYNNEI. The CDR3 loop reads CASSDNEQFF. In nucleotides, the CDR3 is TGTGCCAGCAGCGACAATGAGCAGTTCTTC.

The chain links TRBV2 to TRBJ2-3; 16 positions match TRBD2. Germline V lookup: CDR1 SNHLY, CDR2 FYNNEI. V dropped 6 bases and J dropped 4; count of bases not matched to a gene: 7. The CDR3 length is 17 residues. The CDR3 coding sequence is TGTGCCAGCAGCGGGGGACTAGCGGGGGGGCCCCCAGATACGCAGTATTTT. This translates into CASSGGLAGGPPDTQYF.

This chain uses TRBV6-1 with TRBJ1-2, with D maybe TRBD1 (5 bases). This CDR3 spans 16 amino acids. Germline assignment: CDR1 MNHNS and CDR2 SASEGT. Trimming removed 3 bases at V and 2 bases at J, with 16 bases between. CDR3: CASSDRAYRKNYGYTF. The CDR3 nucleotides are TGTGCCAGCAGTGACAGGGCTTACCGAAAGAACTATGGCTACACCTTC.

The chain combines TRBV30 with TRBJ2-7; D is possibly TRBD1 (6 bases). The CDR3 sequence is 15 residues long. Germline loops: CDR1 GTSNPN, CDR2 SVGIG (reference sequence). Trimming removed 0 bases at V and 2 bases at J, with 14 bases between. The CDR3 here is CAWSVGPTGPYEQYF. The CDR3 DNA is TGTGCCTGGAGTGTGGGTCCGACAGGCCCCTACGAGCAGTACTTC.

This chain joins TRBV27 and TRBJ2-7, with D perhaps matching TRBD1 (6 bases). CDR3 length: 13 amino acids. CDR1 is MNHEY, CDR2 SMNVEV, per germline (reference sequence). V shed 6 bases and J shed 5 bases, with 14 bases lying between them. The CDR3 reads CASRPSPGDEQYF. CDR3 nucleotide sequence: TGTGCCAGCAGACCCTCCCCAGGGGACGAGCAGTACTTC.

The rearrangement links TRBV29-1 to TRBJ2-1, with D tentatively TRBD2 (6 bases). The CDR3 has 14 amino acids. Germline CDR1 reads SQVTM; CDR2 reads ANQGSEA. V was trimmed by 4 bases and J by 1 base, leaving 11 bases between them. CDR3 DNA sequence: TGCAGCGTTGGTGAGGAGGGTTCCTACAATGAGCAGTTCTTC. This encodes CSVGEEGSYNEQFF.